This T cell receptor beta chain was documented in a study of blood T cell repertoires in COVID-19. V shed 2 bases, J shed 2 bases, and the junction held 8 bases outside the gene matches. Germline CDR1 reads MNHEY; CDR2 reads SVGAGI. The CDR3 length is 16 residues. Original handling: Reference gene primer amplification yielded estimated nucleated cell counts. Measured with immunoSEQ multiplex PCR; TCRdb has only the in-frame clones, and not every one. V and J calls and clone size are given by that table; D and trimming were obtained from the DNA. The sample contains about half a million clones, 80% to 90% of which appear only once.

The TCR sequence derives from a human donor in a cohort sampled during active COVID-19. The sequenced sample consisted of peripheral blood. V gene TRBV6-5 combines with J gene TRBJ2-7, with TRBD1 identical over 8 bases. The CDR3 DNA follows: TGTGCCAGCAGTTACGAAGGGACAGGCGCAACCTACGAGCAGTACTTC. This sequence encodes CASSYEGTGATYEQYF.